These 12 T cell receptor beta chains share one sample of origin, sequenced in a study of low-dose radiotherapy and immunotherapy resistance in tumors. TRAV- and TRBV-specific primers, spanning alpha and beta chains, primed first-strand cDNA. The authors ran around 18 PCR cycles to amplify TCRs with a constant-region primer and V-primer adapter. MiXCR, applied by TCRdb to the reads, yields one record per CDR3 protein. Among tens of thousands of distinct CDR3 sequences listed, about 25% were seen once. The time point was: before trial treatment. This specimen consisted of PBMCs, obtained before treatment. Receptor source: a male donor with rectosigmoid adenocarcinoma.

This clonotype has ten or more counts. V gene TRBV2 combines with J gene TRBJ2-7; TRBD1 matches 7 bases. CDR3 length equals 13 residues. The germline V gene encodes CDR1 SNHLY and CDR2 FYNNEI. V trimming: 5 bases; J trimming: 4 bases; junction bases outside the gene matches: 5. In DNA, the CDR3 is TGTGCCAGCAGTCGACAGGGAGTGTACGAGCAGTACTTC. Its translation is CASSRQGVYEQYF.

As to this clonotype: A far larger clone is off by one base, so a read error is likely. The rearrangement uses TRBV2 and TRBJ1-1; D might be TRBD1 (6 bases). V lost 7 bases to trimming and J lost 7 bases, with 16 bases between them. CDR3 length equals 13 residues. The germline V gene encodes CDR1 SNHLY and CDR2 FYNNEI. The CDR3 DNA is TGTGCCAGCAACCGATTTCAGGGGAGTGAAGCTTTCTTT. Translation: CASNRFQGSEAFF.

Many counts were recorded for this clonotype. The chain joins TRBV7-9 to TRBJ2-2, with D hard to call. Germline lookup yields CDR1 SEHNR and CDR2 FQNEAQ (reference sequence). The CDR3 spans 14 residues. Trimming removed 2 bases from V and 6 bases from J, with 10 bases in between. Written as DNA, the CDR3 is TGTGCCAGCAGCTTAACTCTGTCTCCCGGGGAGCTGTTTTTT. Translating gives CASSLTLSPGELFF.

This clonotype was seen many times. The chain joins TRBV7-2 to TRBJ2-7; TRBD1 or TRBD2 may be the D gene (5 bases each). This CDR3 is 12 amino acids long. Germline CDR1 SGHTA, CDR2 FQGNSA. The V end lost 6 bases, the J end lost 5 bases, and 11 bases lay between the germline ends. The CDR3 spells CASSPRGDEQYF. DNA for the CDR3: TGTGCCAGCAGTCCAAGGGGAGACGAGCAGTACTTC. Full variable domain (rest looked up from reference TRBV7-2 and TRBJ2-7): GAGVSQSPSNKVTEKGKDVELRCDPISGHTALYWYRQSLGQGLEFLIYFQGNSAPDKSGLPSDRFSAERTGGSVSTLTIQRTQQEDSAVYLCASSPRGDEQYFGPGTRLTVT.

This clonotype was detected a few times. A much larger clone sits a single nucleotide away, making a read error possible. Because the CDR3 is missing its conserved closing phenylalanine or tryptophan, this is likely a read error. This rearrangement joins TRBV7-6 to TRBJ2-6; D not certain. Trimming took off 5 bases at V and 4 bases at J, with 9 bases between the two ends. The CDR3 loop spans 14 amino acids. CDR1 is SGHVS, CDR2 FNYEAQ, per germline. The CDR3 sequence is CASSGAPGANVLTL. CDR3 coding DNA: TGTGCCAGCAGCGGAGCACCCGGGGCCAACGTCCTGACTTTA.

The gene calls are TRBV18 and TRBJ2-7; D might be TRBD2 (6 bases). Trimming removed 3 bases from V and 3 bases from J, with 18 bases in between. Germline values: CDR1 KGHSH, CDR2 LQKENI. The CDR3 contains 16 residues. CDR3 protein: CASSPHGGRMFYEQYF. The CDR3, as DNA: TGTGCCAGCTCACCCCATGGTGGGAGGATGTTCTACGAGCAGTACTTC. Full variable domain (rest looked up from reference TRBV18 and TRBJ2-7): NAGVMQNPRHLVRRRGQEARLRCSPMKGHSHVYWYRQLPEEGLKFMVYLQKENIIDESGMPKERFSAEFPKEGPSILRIQQVVRGDSAAYFCASSPHGGRMFYEQYFGPGTRLTVT.

The sample holds many counts of this clonotype. The chain couples TRBV5-5 to TRBJ2-3; D possibly corresponds to TRBD2 (5 bases). CDR3 length: 15 amino acids. The germline V and J ends were trimmed by 5 bases and 2 bases, with 15 bases remaining between them. Looked up from germline, CDR1 is SGHKS and CDR2 is YYEKEE (reference sequence). The CDR3 DNA sequence: TGTGCCAGCAGTTCGGACTTGGACCTCACAGATACGCAGTATTTT. Translated, it gives CASSSDLDLTDTQYF.

Notes on this clonotype: Since a far larger clone is one base different, this is likely a read error. The chain joins TRBV7-9 to TRBJ2-3, with D perhaps TRBD1 (5 bases). The CDR3 runs to 13 residues. Germline V CDR1 and CDR2: SEHNR, FQNEAQ (reference sequence). The CDR3 loop reads CDHRRGTTDTQYF. The DNA of the CDR3 is TGTGACCACCGAAGGGGTACCACAGATACGCAGTATTTT.

This clonotype has a count of ten or more. This chain links TRBV3-1 with TRBJ1-6; no firm D call. This CDR3 comprises 15 residues. Trimming took off 5 bases at V and 0 bases at J, with 8 bases between the two ends. Germline V gene lookup returns CDR1 LGHDT and CDR2 YNNKEL (reference sequence). DNA for the CDR3: TGTGCCAGCAGCTTCAGGAGCTCCTATAATTCACCCCTCCACTTT. Residues: CASSFRSSYNSPLHF.

Ten or more counts support this clonotype. This chain connects TRBV29-1 to TRBJ1-2; no definite D call. Trimming pared 7 bases from V and 2 bases from J, leaving 14 bases between. The CDR3 is made up of 13 amino acids. Germline values: CDR1 SQVTM, CDR2 ANQGSEA. The CDR3 spells CSAVGEPNYGYTF. In DNA, the CDR3 is TGCAGCGCGGTTGGCGAACCCAACTATGGCTACACCTTC.

A remark on this clonotype: With a far larger clone one base away, a read error is the likely cause. The chain carries TRBV9 and TRBJ2-5, with D perhaps matching TRBD2 (6 bases). The V gene lost 0 bases and the J gene lost 11 bases, with 20 bases spanning the gap. The germline CDR1 and CDR2 sequences are SGDLS and YYNGEE. The CDR3 spans 15 residues. The CDR3 sequence: CASSVVPGPGDEQYF. CDR3 nucleotide sequence: TGTGCCAGCAGCGTAGTCCCAGGGCCGGGGGATGAGCAGTACTTC.

The J gene is TRBJ2-1, the V gene TRBV6-5, with D hard to call. CDR3 length: 17 amino acids. Germline CDR1 reads MNHEY; CDR2 reads SVGAGI. Trimming cost V 0 bases and J 0 bases, with 12 bases left between them. The CDR3 DNA reads TGTGCCAGCAGTTACTCCCACTCTACCAACTCCTACAATGAGCAGTTCTTC. Encoded protein: CASSYSHSTNSYNEQFF.